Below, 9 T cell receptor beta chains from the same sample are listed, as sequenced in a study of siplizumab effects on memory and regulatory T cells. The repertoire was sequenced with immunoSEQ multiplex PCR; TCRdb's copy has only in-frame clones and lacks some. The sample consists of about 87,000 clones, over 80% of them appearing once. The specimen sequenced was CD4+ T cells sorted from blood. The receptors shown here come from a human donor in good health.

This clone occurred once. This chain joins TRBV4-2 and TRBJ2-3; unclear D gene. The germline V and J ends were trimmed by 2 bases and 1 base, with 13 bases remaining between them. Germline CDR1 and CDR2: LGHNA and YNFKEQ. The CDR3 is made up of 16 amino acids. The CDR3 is CASSQMIPEGTDTQYF. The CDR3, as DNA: TGTGCCAGCAGCCAAATGATCCCCGAGGGCACAGATACGCAGTATTTT.

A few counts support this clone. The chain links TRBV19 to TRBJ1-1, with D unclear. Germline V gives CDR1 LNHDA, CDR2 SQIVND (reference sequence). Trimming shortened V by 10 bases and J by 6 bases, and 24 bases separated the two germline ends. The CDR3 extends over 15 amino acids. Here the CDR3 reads CATYAFLRGFPEAFF. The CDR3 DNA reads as TGTGCCACATATGCCTTCCTCCGGGGTTTCCCTGAAGCTTTCTTT. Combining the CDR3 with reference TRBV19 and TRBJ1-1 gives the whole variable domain DGGITQSPKYLFRKEGQNVTLSCEQNLNHDAMYWYRQDPGQGLRLIYYSQIVNDFQKGDIAEGYSVSREKKESFPLTVTSAQKNPTAFYLCATYAFLRGFPEAFFGQGTRLTVV.

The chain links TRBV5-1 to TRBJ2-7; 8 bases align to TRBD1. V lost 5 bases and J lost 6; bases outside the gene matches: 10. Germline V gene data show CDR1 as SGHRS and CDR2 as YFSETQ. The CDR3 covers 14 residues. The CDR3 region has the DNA TGCGCCAGCAGGACAGGGGTTTATGCGCGCGAGCAGTACTTC. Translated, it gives CASRTGVYAREQYF.

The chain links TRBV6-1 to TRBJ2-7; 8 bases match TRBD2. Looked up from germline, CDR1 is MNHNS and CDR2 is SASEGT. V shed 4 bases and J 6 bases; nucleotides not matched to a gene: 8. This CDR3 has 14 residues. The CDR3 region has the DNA TGTGCCAGCAGTGGGGGGACTAGTCAGGGCGAGCAGTACTTC. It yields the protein CASSGGTSQGEQYF.

The CDR3 protein is CASSLEGSGRSETQYF. CDR3 nucleotide sequence: TGCGCCAGCAGCTTGGAGGGTAGCGGGAGGAGTGAGACGCAGTATTTT. The V call is TRBV5-1, the J call TRBJ2-3; 10 bases match TRBD2. V lost 0 bases, J lost 9 bases, and 10 bases stayed unmatched. CDR1 and CDR2 (germline): SGHRS, YFSETQ. The CDR3 length is 16 residues. Together with reference TRBV5-1 and TRBJ2-3, the CDR3 gives the full variable domain: KAGVTQTPRYLIKTRGQQVTLSCSPISGHRSVSWYQQTPGQGLQFLFEYFSETQRNKGNFPGRFSGRQFSNSRSEMNVSTLELGDSALYLCASSLEGSGRSETQYFGPGTRLTVL.

The CDR3: CASSFGADTQYF. The DNA of the CDR3 is TGTGCCAGCAGTTTTGGGGCAGATACGCAGTATTTT. The V gene is TRBV28, the J gene TRBJ2-3; D gene ambiguous. Germline-derived CDR1 and CDR2 are MDHEN and SYDVKM. CDR3 length: 12 amino acids. Trimming shortened V by 3 bases and J by 4 bases, and 5 bases separated the two germline ends.

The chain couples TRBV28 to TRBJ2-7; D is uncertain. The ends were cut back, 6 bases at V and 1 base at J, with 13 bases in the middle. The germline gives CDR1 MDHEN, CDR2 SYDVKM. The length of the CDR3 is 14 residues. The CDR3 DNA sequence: TGTGCCAGCAGCAGGCACGGACGGTCCTACGAGCAGTACTTC. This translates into CASSRHGRSYEQYF. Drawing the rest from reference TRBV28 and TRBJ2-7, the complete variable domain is DVKVTQSSRYLVKRTGEKVFLECVQDMDHENMFWYRQDPGLGLRLIYFSYDVKMKEKGDIPEGYSVSREKKERFSLILESASTNQTSMYLCASSRHGRSYEQYFGPGTRLTVT.

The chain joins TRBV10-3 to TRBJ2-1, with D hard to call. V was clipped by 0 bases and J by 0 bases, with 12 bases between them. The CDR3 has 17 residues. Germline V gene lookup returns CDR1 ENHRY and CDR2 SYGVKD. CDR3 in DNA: TGTGCCATCAGTGAGTCTGGTGAGGTGAGCTCCTACAATGAGCAGTTCTTC. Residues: CAISESGEVSSYNEQFF.

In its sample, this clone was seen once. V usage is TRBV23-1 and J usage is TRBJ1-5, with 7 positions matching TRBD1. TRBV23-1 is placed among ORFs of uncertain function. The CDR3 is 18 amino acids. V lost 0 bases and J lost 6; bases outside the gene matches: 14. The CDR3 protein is CASSQSFYSRQGVQPQHF. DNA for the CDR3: TGCGCCAGCAGTCAATCTTTTTATTCTCGACAGGGTGTTCAGCCCCAGCATTTT.